There are many counts of the clone carrying this TCR beta chain. Its specificity is not known. One entry per CDR3 protein results from TCRdb running MiXCR on the reads. This sample has about 230,000 distinct CDR3 sequences, with 6.5% found just once. The data stem from a study of T cell repertoires in cytomegalovirus infection. Study-wide context: Public TCR beta signatures were indicative of both CMV infection and a matching HLA type. Study results and limitations: HLA-C-restricted CMV-specific TCR beta clonotypes prevailed in the ex vivo response. Summed frequency of public TCR beta families distinguished CMV carriers with the relevant HLA.

CDR1 is KGHDR and CDR2 is SFDVKD in the germline V gene. The CDR3 runs to 14 residues. The V and J ends lost 4 bases and 4 bases respectively, with 11 bases between them. The TCR sequence derives from a human donor in good health (CMV status not recorded). Some clones in this sample may be carry-over from other donors' samples. This chain uses TRBV24-1 with TRBJ2-3, with D maybe TRBD1 (5 bases). The specimen was PBMCs. The CDR3 loop reads CATSEGRPADTQYF. As DNA, the CDR3 is TGTGCCACCAGTGAGGGGCGGCCCGCAGATACGCAGTATTTT.